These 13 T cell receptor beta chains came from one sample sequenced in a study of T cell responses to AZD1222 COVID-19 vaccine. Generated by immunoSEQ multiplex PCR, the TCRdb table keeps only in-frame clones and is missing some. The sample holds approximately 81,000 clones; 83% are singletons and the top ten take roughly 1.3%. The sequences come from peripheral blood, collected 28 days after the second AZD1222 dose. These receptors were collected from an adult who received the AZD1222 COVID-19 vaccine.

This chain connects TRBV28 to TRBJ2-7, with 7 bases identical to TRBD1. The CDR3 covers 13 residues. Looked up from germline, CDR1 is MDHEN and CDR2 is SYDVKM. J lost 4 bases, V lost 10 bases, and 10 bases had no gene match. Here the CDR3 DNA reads TGTGCCACTAAGACAGGGATTACATACGAGCAGTACTTC. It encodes CATKTGITYEQYF.

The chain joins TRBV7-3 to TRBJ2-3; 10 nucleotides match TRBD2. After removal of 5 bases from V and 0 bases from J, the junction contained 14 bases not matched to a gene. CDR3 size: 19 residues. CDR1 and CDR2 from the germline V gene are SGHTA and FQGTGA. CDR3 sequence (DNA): TGTGCCAGCAGCGCCAAGGGACTAGCGACAGCTACTAGCACAGATACGCAGTATTTT. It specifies CASSAKGLATATSTDTQYF.

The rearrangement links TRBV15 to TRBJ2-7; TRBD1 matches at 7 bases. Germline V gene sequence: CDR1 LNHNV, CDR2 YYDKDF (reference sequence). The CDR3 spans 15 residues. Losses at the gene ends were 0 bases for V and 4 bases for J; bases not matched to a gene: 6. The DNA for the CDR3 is TGTGCCACCAGCAGAGAAGTTGCAGGGGGTTACGAGCAGTACTTC. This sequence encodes CATSREVAGGYEQYF.

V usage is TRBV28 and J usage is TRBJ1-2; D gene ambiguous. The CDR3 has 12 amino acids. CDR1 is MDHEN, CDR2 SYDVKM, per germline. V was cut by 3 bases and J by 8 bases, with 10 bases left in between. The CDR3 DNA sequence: TGTGCCAGCAGTTTCGTGGTAGGGGGCTACACCTTC. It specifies CASSFVVGGYTF.

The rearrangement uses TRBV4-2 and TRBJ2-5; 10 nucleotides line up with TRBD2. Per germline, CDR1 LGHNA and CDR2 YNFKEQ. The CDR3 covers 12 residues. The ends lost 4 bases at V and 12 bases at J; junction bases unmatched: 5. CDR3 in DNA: TGTGCCAGCAGCCTGGGGACTAGCGCAAAGTACTTC. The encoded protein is CASSLGTSAKYF.

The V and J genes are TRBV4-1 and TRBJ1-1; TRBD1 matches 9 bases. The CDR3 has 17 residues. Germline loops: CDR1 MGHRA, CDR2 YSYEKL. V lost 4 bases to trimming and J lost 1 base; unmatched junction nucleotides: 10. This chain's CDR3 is CASSPSPDRGPNTEAFF. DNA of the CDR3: TGCGCCAGCAGCCCGAGCCCGGACAGGGGACCGAACACTGAAGCTTTCTTT.

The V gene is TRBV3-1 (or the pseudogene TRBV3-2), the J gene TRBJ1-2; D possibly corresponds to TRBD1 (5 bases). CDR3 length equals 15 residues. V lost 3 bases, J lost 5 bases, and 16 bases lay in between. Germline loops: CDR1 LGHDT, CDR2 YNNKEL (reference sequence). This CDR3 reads CASSHTSGAGYGYTF. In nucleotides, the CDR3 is TGTGCCAGCAGCCACACAAGTGGGGCTGGGTATGGCTACACCTTC.

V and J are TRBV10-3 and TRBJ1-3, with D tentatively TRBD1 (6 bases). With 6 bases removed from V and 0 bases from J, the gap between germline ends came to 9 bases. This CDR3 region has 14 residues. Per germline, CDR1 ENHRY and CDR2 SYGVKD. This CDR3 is CAIRQDSSGNTIYF. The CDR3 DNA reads TGTGCCATCAGACAGGACAGCTCTGGAAACACCATATATTTT.

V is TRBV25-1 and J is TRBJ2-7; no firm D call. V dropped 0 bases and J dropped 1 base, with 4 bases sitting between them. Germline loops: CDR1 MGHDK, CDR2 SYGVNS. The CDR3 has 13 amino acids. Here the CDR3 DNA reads TGTGCCAGCAGTGAATACGGGTCCTACGAGCAGTACTTC. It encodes CASSEYGSYEQYF.

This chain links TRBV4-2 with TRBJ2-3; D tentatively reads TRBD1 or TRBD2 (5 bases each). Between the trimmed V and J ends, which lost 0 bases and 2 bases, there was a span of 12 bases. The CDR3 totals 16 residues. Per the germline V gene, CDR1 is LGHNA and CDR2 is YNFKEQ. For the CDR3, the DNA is TGTGCCAGCAGCCAAGATCCCGGGACGGCCACAGATACGCAGTATTTT. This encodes CASSQDPGTATDTQYF.

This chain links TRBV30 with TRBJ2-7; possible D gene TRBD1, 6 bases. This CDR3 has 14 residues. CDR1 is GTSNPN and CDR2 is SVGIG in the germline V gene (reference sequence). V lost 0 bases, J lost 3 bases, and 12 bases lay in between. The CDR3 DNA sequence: TGTGCCTGGAGTGTAGGACAGTTATACTACGAGCAGTACTTC. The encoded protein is CAWSVGQLYYEQYF.

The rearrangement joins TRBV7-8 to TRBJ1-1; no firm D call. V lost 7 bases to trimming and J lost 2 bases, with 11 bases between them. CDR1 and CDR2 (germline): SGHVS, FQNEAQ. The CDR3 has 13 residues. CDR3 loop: CASISGVNTEAFF. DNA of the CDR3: TGTGCCAGCATCTCTGGGGTTAACACTGAAGCTTTCTTT. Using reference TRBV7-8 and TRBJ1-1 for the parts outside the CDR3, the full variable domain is GAGVSQSPRYKVAKRGQDVALRCDPISGHVSLFWYQQALGQGPEFLTYFQNEAQLDKSGLPSDRFFAERPEGSVSTLKIQRTQQEDSAVYLCASISGVNTEAFFGQGTRLTVV.

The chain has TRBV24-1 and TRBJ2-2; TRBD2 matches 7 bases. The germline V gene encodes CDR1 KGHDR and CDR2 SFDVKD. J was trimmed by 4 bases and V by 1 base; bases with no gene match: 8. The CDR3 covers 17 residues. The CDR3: CATSDFKYTGGTGELFF. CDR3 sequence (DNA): TGTGCCACCAGTGATTTTAAGTACACGGGAGGCACCGGGGAGCTGTTTTTT.